This is a list of T cell receptor beta chains from one sample in a study of T-cell reconstitution after alpha-beta-depleted transplantation in children. TCRdb ran MiXCR on the PCR reads and lists one entry per CDR3 protein. The sample has more than 90,000 distinct CDR3 sequences, 10% seen once. This sample comprised PBMCs, obtained before TCRalphabeta/CD19-depleted stem cell transplant. The origin of the receptors is a boy aged 2 to 9 with acute lymphoblastic leukemia, due to receive a stem cell transplant. CDR3s include the opening cysteine and the closing phenylalanine or tryptophan. The order of the fields is clone size, D gene, V gene, CDR3 protein. D genes are given only for firm matches. Where a row states a size, it is once, few, many or the class of an expanded clone; other rows omit it.

many,TRBD1,TRBV5-1,CASSKGQGDTQYF
NA,NA,TRBV5-1,CASSQTIGGGSYNEQFF
NA,NA,TRBV20-1,CSARWGAPYEQYF
few,TRBD1,TRBV7-9,CASSPDRGGRGNTIYF
NA,NA,TRBV5-1,CASSLGLRASTDTQYF
many,NA,TRBV20-1,CSARDPAGNYGYTF
few,TRBD2,TRBV7-7,CASSLGLAGGDTGELFF
few,NA,TRBV7-8,CASSWGSYEQYF
few,TRBD1,TRBV27,CASTAGTGMDTQYF
many,TRBD2,TRBV28,CASSSLAGANEQYF
NA,TRBD2,TRBV5-1,CASSPTSGTSLEQYF
many,TRBD1,TRBV6-5,CASSSRDSQGEQYF
NA,TRBD2,TRBV5-1,CASSYRLAGLSTDTQYF
few,NA,TRBV4-1,CASSPGNPIRNEQFF
NA,NA,TRBV7-8,CASSLGGPYEQYF
NA,TRBD2,TRBV24-1,CATSAAQAGGWDTQYF
many,TRBD1,TRBV27,CASSLTLLGQGEDTQYF
NA,TRBD2,TRBV6-1,CASSDPLLAGVRTGELFF
few,NA,TRBV7-6,CATGDVNTDTQYF
NA,NA,TRBV20-1,CSARDSLKSSYNEQFF
NA,TRBD1,TRBV12-3/TRBV12-4,CASSLTGAGYGYTF
NA,TRBD2,TRBV15,CATSRTSDEQFF
NA,NA,TRBV4-1,CASSPGIRGRRETQYF
NA,NA,TRBV6-1,CASSKLTEGSWSSGNTIYF